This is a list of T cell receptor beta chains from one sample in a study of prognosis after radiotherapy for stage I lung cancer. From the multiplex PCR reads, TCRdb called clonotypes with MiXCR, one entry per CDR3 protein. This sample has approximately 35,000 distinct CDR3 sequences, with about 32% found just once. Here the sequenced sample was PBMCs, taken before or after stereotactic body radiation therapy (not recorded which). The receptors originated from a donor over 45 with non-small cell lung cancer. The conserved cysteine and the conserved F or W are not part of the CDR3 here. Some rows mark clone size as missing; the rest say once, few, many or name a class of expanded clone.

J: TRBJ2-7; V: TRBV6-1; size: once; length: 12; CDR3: ASSDTGISYEQY
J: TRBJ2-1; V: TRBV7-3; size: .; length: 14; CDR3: ASRLSGSKSYNEQF
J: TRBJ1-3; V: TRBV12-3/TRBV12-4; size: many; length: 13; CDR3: ASSFWTVSGNTIY
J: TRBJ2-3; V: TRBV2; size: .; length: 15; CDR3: ASSGTSLGASTDTQY
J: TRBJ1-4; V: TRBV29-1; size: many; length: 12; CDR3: SVGAGGRGEKLF
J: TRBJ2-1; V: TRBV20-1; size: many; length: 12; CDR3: SAPGTSPVNEQF
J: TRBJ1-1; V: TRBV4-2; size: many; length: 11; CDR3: ASSQLRDTEAF
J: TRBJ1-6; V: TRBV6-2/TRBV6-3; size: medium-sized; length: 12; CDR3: ASSGDTKNSPLH
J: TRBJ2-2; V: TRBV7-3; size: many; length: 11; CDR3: ASSPGGGGELF
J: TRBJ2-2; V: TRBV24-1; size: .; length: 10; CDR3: ASSVYTGELF
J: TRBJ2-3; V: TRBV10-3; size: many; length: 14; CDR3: AISSGLAASTDTQY
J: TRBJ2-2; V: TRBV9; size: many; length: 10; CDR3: ASSVVPGELF
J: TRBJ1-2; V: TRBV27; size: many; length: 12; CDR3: ASRKSGQVVGYT
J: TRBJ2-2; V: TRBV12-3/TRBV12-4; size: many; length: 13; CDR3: ASTQTGGITGELF
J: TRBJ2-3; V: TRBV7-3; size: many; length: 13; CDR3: ASSLQGRGKDTQY
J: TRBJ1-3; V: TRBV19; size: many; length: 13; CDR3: ASIARAASGNTIY
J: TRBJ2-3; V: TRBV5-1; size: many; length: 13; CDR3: ASNPGTPNGDTQY
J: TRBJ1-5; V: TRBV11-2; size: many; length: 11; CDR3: ASSFGGLKPQH
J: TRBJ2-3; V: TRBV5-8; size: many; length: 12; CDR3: ASSWTGFTDTQY
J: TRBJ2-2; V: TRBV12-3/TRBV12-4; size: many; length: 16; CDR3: ASTPGTGKGQRSGELF
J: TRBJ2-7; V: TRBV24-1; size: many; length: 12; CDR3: ATSDSGTVYEQY
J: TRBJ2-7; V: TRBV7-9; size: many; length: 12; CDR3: ASSSPQGAGKQY
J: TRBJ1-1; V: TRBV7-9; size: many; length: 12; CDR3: ASSSTDRGTEAF
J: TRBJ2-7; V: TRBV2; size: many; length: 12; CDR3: ASRDSGGAYEQY
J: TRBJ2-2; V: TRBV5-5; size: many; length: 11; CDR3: ASSFRLTGELF
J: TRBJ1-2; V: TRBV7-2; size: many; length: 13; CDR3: ASRGRRGDSYGYT
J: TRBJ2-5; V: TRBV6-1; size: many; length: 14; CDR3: ASSVTSGGDQETQY
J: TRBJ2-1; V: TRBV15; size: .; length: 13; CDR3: ATSRDSGRGNEQF
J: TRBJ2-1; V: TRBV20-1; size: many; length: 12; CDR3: SAGPEGGRSEQF
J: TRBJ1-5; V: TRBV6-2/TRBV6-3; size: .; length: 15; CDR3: ASSYLRWDRGREPQH
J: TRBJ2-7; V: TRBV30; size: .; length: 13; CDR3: AWSTGDSPSYEQY
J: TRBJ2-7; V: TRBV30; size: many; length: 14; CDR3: AWSVRGDRGSYEQY
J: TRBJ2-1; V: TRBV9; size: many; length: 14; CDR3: ASSGGGSGRFDEQF
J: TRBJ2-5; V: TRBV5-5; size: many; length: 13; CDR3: ASSKVTSGQETQY
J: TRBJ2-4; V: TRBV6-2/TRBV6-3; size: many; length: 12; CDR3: ASRGPGQGNIQY
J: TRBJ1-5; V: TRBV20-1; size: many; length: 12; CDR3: SARESGVKQPQH
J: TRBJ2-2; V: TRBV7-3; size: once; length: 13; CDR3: ASSSDRGDTGELS